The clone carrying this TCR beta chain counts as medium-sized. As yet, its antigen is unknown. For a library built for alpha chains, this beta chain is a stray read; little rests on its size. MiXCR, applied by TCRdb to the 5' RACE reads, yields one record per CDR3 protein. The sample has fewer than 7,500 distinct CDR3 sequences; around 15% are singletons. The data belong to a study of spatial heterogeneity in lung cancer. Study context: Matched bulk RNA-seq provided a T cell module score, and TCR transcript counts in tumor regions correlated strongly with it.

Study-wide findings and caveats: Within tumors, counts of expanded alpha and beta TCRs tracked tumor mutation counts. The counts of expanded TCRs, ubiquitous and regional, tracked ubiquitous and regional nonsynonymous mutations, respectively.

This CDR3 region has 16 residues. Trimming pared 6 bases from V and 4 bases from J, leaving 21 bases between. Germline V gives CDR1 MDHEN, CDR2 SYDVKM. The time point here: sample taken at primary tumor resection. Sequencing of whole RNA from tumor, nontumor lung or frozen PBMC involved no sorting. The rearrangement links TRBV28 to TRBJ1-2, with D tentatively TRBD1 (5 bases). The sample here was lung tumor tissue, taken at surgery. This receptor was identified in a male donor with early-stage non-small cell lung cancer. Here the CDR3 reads CASRDYGGGDPYGYTF. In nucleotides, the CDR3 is TGTGCCAGCAGGGACTACGGAGGAGGGGATCCCTATGGCTACACCTTC.